This TCR beta chain was identified in a study of early T cells in non-severe SARS-CoV-2 infection. Unique molecular identifiers were attached to individual cDNA molecules. TCRdb processed the 5' RACE reads anew with MiXCR; each CDR3 protein has one entry. The sample holds tens of thousands of distinct CDR3 sequences; approximately 5.4% are singletons and the top ten take approximately 6.6%. The CDR3 contains 15 residues. Germline V gives CDR1 SGHVS, CDR2 FQNEAQ. V trimming: 4 bases; J trimming: 7 bases; junction bases outside the gene matches: 6. This clonotype has just a few counts. The V and J genes are TRBV7-8 and TRBJ1-4, with 10 bases lining up with TRBD1. Material: whole blood. The sequence was obtained from an adult who was a healthcare worker with PCR-confirmed SARS-CoV-2 infection or an uninfected control (not recorded which). Written as DNA, the CDR3 is TGTGCCAGCAGCTCACCCGGGACAGGGGCTGAAAAACTGTTTTTT. Residues: CASSSPGTGAEKLFF.